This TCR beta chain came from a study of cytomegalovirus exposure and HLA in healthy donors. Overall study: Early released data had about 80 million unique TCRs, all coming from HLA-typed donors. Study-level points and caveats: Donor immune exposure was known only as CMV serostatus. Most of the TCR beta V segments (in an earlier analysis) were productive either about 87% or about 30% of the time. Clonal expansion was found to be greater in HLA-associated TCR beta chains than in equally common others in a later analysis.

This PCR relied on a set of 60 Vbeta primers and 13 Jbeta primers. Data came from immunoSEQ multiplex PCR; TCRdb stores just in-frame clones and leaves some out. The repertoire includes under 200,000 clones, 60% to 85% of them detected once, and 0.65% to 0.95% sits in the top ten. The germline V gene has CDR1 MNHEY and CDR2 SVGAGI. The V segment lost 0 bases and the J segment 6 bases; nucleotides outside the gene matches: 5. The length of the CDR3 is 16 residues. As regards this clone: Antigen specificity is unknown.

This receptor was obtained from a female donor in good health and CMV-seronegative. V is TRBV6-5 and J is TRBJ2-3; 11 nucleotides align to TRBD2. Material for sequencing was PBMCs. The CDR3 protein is CASSYSLAGVSDTQYF. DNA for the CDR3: TGTGCCAGCAGTTACTCACTAGCGGGAGTTTCCGATACGCAGTATTTT.